The T cell receptor (beta chain) under discussion was sequenced for a study of cytomegalovirus exposure and HLA in healthy donors. The study's findings and limits: V- and J-gene trimming of TCR beta was linked (in a later analysis) to a missense DCLRE1C variant.

The PCR employed 60 Vbeta primers together with 13 Jbeta primers. Generated by immunoSEQ multiplex PCR, the TCRdb table keeps only in-frame clones and is missing some. This sample has some 180,000 clones, with 78% found just once. Germline V lookup: CDR1 SGHRS, CDR2 YFSETQ. V was pared by 4 bases and J by 1 base, with 11 bases between. The CDR3 loop spans 14 amino acids. To note about this clone: Its antigen remains unidentified.

The chain joins TRBV5-1 to TRBJ1-1, with a weak D call TRBD1 (5 bases). The receptor's source is a female donor in good health and CMV-seronegative. The sample comprised PBMCs. The CDR3 bases are TGCGCCAGCAGCCCTCGGACACCGAACACTGAAGCTTTCTTT. Residues: CASSPRTPNTEAFF.